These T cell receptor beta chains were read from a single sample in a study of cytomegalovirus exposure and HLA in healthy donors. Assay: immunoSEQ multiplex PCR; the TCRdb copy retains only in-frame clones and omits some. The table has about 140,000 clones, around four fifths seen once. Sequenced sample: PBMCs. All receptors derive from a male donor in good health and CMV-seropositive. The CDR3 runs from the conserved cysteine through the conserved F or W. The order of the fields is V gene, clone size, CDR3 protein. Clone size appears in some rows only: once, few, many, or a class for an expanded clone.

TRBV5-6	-	CASSHGQNPNTEAFF
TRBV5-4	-	CASSPGGRDTQYF
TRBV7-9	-	CASSPPGILTDTQYF
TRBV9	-	CASSVGYGAGNNSPLHF
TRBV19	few	CASRPGQGGNQPQHF
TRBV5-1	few	CASSATPSGGSLDTQYF
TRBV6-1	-	CASSEVRGGYEQFF
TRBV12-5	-	CASGSQGSGANVLTF
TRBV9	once	CASSVSTSGRGPSTDTQYF
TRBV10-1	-	CASSAGGSYGYTF
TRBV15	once	CATSRDGREVSTDTQYF
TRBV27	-	CASSPRTGGDGYTF
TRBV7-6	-	CASSLGQGRTYEQYF
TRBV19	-	CASSVDRGQNTEAFF
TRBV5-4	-	CASKKESLGEQFF
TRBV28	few	CASRTRISTDTQYF
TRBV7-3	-	CASSLTGQNILTF
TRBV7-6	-	CASSLESDLDTEAFF
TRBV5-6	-	CASSLAGGNQPQHF
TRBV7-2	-	CASSYSSYEQYF
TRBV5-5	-	CASSLGGFGSKAFF
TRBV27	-	CASSLNSGRDYEQYF
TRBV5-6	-	CASSFSLDRGGETQYF
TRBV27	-	CASSPTGANYGYTF
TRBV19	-	CASSIRGYEQFF
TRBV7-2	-	CASREEETQYF
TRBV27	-	CASSSSGDYEQYF
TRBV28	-	CASSLVGLGRHSGNTIYF
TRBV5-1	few	CASSHQTGSGQRRNSPLHF
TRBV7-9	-	CASSLGGRGTEAFF
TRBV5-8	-	CASSQQALSIQYF
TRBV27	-	CASRVTGSPNYGYTF
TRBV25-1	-	CASSVGSYEQYF
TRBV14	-	CASTLAGGGHEQFF
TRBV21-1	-	CASSKARDSSYEQYF